This T cell receptor beta chain was observed in a study of cytomegalovirus exposure and HLA in healthy donors (TCRdb year 2017). Study-wide context: An earlier analysis of under 600 of the donors reported 250 to 350 Gb of sequence data and more than 90 million unique TCR beta sequences from roughly 200 million T cells. The aim of the study was to test whether cataloging public T cell receptors could identify signatures of past pathogen exposure. Donor age, sex, ethnicity and CMV serostatus were collected together with the repertoire data. The study used immunosequencing to profile the T cell repertoires of approximately 690 subjects and linked those repertoires to cytomegalovirus serostatus. Rather than using new phenotypic data, the later analysis identified candidate immune exposures from TCR beta sequences and from how often those sequences occurred across donors. A later analysis re-analyzed previously published TCR beta repertoires from approximately 670 donors and added high-resolution HLA genotyping to study TCR occurrence patterns. Among 398 genotyped donors of the cohort, an average of around 240,000 unique TCR beta nucleotide sequences were sequenced per donor, around a sixth of them non-productive. Along with the 666-subject first cohort, a separate validation cohort of around 110 different subjects was used. In an earlier analysis of roughly 540 of the donors, high-throughput TCR beta sequencing was used to judge whether each TCR beta V gene segment behaved as functional or pseudogenic. HLA typing included class I and class II loci at four-digit resolution. All discovery cohort repertoires had been generated using a single sequencing platform. Of the 398 genotyped donors, roughly 85% fell in the genetic ancestry cluster associated with self-reported Caucasian donors. The study combined high-throughput TCR immunosequencing, statistical association of individual TCRs with disease status, and machine learning to predict cytomegalovirus infection status. A later genetic analysis used genome-wide SNP genotypes for about 65% of the 666 donors, treating that subset as a discovery cohort. Because of strong linkage in the cohort, roughly five DR-DQ haplotypes were treated as single units for association and clustering. An early release that covered about 600 HLA-typed donors contained approximately 300 gigabases of sequencing data and some 87 million unique TCR sequences. The number of donors typed differed by locus, with roughly 620-630 for A, B, C, DRB1 and DQB1, around 500 for DQA1, approximately 580 for DPA1, and around 450 for DPB1.

The cohort consisted of 650 to 700 healthy bone marrow donors. At the time of sampling, all cohort members were nominally healthy, though unrecorded immune exposures were likely present. The donor tested CMV seropositive and was one of the 289 seropositive cohort members. Each donor provided a peripheral blood sample, and peripheral blood mononuclear cells were used for TCR beta sequencing. Genomic DNA was extracted from the blood cell samples with the Qiagen DNeasy Blood Extraction Kit. Points on this clone: There is no known antigen for this receptor. Per-base quality was not reported, and no clone a single base away is much larger than it.

Libraries came from the immunoSEQ multiplex PCR assay. For the multiplex PCR, a mixture combining 60 forward primers for TCR Vbeta segments and 13 reverse primers for TCR Jbeta segments was used. A multiplex PCR assay on genomic DNA amplified the CDR3 region of rearranged TCR beta genes. Amplified TCR beta libraries were sequenced as 87-base-pair reads on the Illumina HiSeq System. The study's own analysis went as follows. Across the 700 or so repertoires, a later analysis counted tens of millions of unique TCR beta chains, around 11 million of which were shared by at least two donors. A nearest-neighbor algorithm error-corrected the raw reads and collapsed the reads into unique sequences, merging closely related sequences to remove PCR and sequencing errors. To assign V, D and J gene segments, CDR3 sequences were aligned to IMGT reference sequences. Each retained sequence needed at least a six-nucleotide match to both a V gene segment and a J gene segment. A rearrangement counted as productive if the CDR3 had no stop codons and remained in frame with V and J, and every other rearrangement counted as non-productive. CDR3 was defined according to IMGT convention as the region running from the second conserved V-encoded cysteine to the conserved J-encoded phenylalanine. In an earlier analysis of around 640 of the donors, sequences lacking an unambiguous match to a single V gene segment were excluded. An earlier analysis of 500 to 600 of the donors classified V segments as functional when productive rearrangements were above 56.7% and as segregating when the standard deviation between donors was above 5%. To diagnose cytomegalovirus status from the catalog of TCR beta chain sequences, a statistical classification framework was built. In a later analysis, TCR nucleotide sequences were compared against IMGT/GENE-DB human TR gene sequences so that V and J genes could be assigned. In a later analysis, CDR3 sequences and most-parsimonious VDJ recombination scenarios were assigned using the TCRdist pipeline. A later analysis defined each TCR beta chain by its CDR3 amino acid sequence plus V-gene family, and excluded reads lacking a unique V-gene family. In a later analysis, 500 to 650 highly shared, low-generation-probability nucleotide sequences were removed to address suspected cross-contamination and a sequencing artifact. In a later analysis, a clonal expansion index for each public chain was calculated from normalized within-repertoire ranks of inferred template counts. In a later analysis, generation probabilities were computed with a VDJ recombination model fitted to out-of-frame rearrangements, and the resulting probabilities were checked against IGoR. Hypergeometric tests were used in a later analysis to score TCR-TCR, TCR-HLA and TCR-CMV co-occurrence, with a repertoire-size bias correction applied to the TCR pairs. A later analysis estimated false discovery rates by permuting HLA or CMV assignments 20 times. A later analysis grouped co-occurring TCRs with DBSCAN, adding TCRdist sequence similarity when clustering within HLA-allele-positive subsets. Repertoires with fewer than 30,000 or more than 120,000 public chains were left out of co-occurrence clustering, as were five repertoires with anomalous nucleotide sharing. TCRdb's version of the immuneACCESS table is confined to in-frame rearrangements and falls short of the full clone set. An unresolved V gene accounts for under half of the shortfall where checked; the remainder is of unknown origin. The DNA gave D and trimming, while V, J and clone size come from that table. Recorded for this sample are over 120,000 clones; roughly 70% of them occurred a single time. The ten top clones hold 4.3% of the sample.

General conclusions and limits of the study: When HLA alleles, especially DR and DQ, strongly co-occurred, attributing TCR associations to individual alleles was difficult. A later analysis reported that several top co-occurrence clusters appeared linked to parvovirus B19, influenza, CMV and Epstein-Barr virus. HLA typing was unavailable for some donors at each locus, so association tests used only the typed subset. Only TCR beta chains were sequenced in this cohort, and the absence of alpha or paired-chain data limited detectable features. The authors suggested that the approach could potentially be extended to other disease states and immunological phenotypes. The only immune exposure information available for the cohort was CMV serostatus. Cytomegalovirus status was reported to be diagnosed by the classifier with high specificity and sensitivity in both the original and validation cohorts. A later analysis associated 15,000 to 20,000 TCR beta sequences with specific HLA alleles at a false discovery rate of 0.05. Most CMV-associated TCR beta chains appeared to be HLA-restricted in a later analysis, and the HLA associations seemed to be driven largely by CMV exposure. In vitro tests confirmed that a few of the cytomegalovirus-associated TCR beta chains recognize cytomegalovirus antigens. The study listed approximately 150 TCR beta chains as associated with cytomegalovirus. A group of highly shared sequence variants was considered likely to be a technical artifact of the sequencing pipeline. A further reported finding was that TCR beta sequences accurately predicted the HLA-A and HLA-B alleles for most subjects in the first cohort. Some IMGT-functional V segments, including TRBV6-2 and TRBV6-3, could not be distinguished by the 87-base-pair reads and were therefore excluded. Compared with equally common non-associated chains, HLA-associated TCR beta chains in a later analysis were more clonally expanded and had lower generation probabilities. Compared with the roughly 670-donor mean, donors in an Asian-associated ancestry cluster had fewer N-insertions in productive TCRs, according to a later genetic analysis. In an earlier analysis of about 540 of the donors, most TCR beta V segments were observed in productive rearrangements about 90% or about 30% of the time, broadly matching IMGT annotations. Presence/absence analyses assumed roughly uniform sequencing depth across donors, an assumption that may not hold. In a later analysis, TCR association rates were found to vary across HLA loci, with the most associated TCRs seen for DRB1 alleles and the fewest for HLA-C alleles. Linkage disequilibrium might explain the correlated functional status among segregating V segments, but an unknown experimental factor could not be excluded. A later genetic analysis associated a missense DCLRE1C variant with V-gene and J-gene trimming of TCR beta chains, and an independent cohort replicated the association. Most TCR sequences were seen in very few donors, while some public TCRs were found in many individuals. The earlier analysis of some 540 of the donors excluded approximately 17 rarely observed V segments, including chromosome 9 orphons, because counts were too low.

The trim is 2 bases for V and 0 bases for J, with a gap of 8 bases between the germline ends. According to the germline V gene, CDR1 reads SQVTM and CDR2 reads ANQGSEA. The CDR3 holds 14 amino acids from the cysteine to the phenylalanine. The sequence is cut down to CDR3 DNA, 42 bases in frame from base 1. The origin of this receptor is a man aged 18 to 30 in good health and CMV-seropositive. The V and J segments used are TRBV29-1 and TRBJ1-5; no D gene call is confident. The material sequenced was PBMCs. The CDR3 in this case is CSVENGDSNQPQHF. Here is the DNA: TGCAGCGTTGAAAACGGGGATAGCAATCAGCCCCAGCATTTT.